The 16 T cell receptor beta chains in this list originate from one sample, sequenced in a study of blood T cell repertoires in COVID-19. Only in-frame clones appear in the TCRdb table, and some are missing; sequencing was by immunoSEQ multiplex PCR. Of approximately 65,000 clones listed, 88% were seen once; the top ten hold approximately 5%. Specimen: peripheral blood. These receptors all come from a human donor in a cohort sampled during active COVID-19.

The genes are TRBV2 and TRBJ1-2, with 7 bases fitting TRBD1. The CDR3 consists of 13 residues. The trim removed 7 bases at V and 8 bases at J, leaving 10 bases unmatched. CDR1 and CDR2 (germline): SNHLY, FYNNEI. The CDR3 loop is CASNLGRGKGYTF. The CDR3 DNA sequence: TGTGCCAGCAATCTTGGCAGGGGGAAAGGCTACACCTTC.

This chain joins TRBV15 and TRBJ2-1; the D gene is possibly TRBD2 (5 bases). CDR3 length: 14 amino acids. Germline loops: CDR1 LNHNV, CDR2 YYDKDF (reference sequence). V lost 7 bases, J lost 0 bases, and 10 bases lay in between. CDR3 nucleotides: TGTGCCACCACGCGGGCTTACTCCTACAATGAGCAGTTCTTC. This gives the protein CATTRAYSYNEQFF.

The DNA of the CDR3 is TGCGCCAGCAGCCCGGGTGGAACTAATGAAAAACTGTTTTTT. Encoded protein: CASSPGGTNEKLFF. V gene TRBV5-1 combines with J gene TRBJ1-4, with D uncertain. The CDR3 totals 14 residues. Germline values: CDR1 SGHRS, CDR2 YFSETQ. The V and J ends lost 4 bases and 1 base respectively, with 8 bases between them.

The chain carries TRBV7-6 and TRBJ2-7, with D perhaps TRBD2 (6 bases). This CDR3 is built from 15 residues. Trimming removed 4 bases from V and 4 bases from J, with 17 bases in between. CDR1 is SGHVS, CDR2 FNYEAQ, per germline. For the CDR3, the DNA is TGTGCCAGCAGCTCCCAAGGAGGGTTACAGTACGAGCAGTACTTC. As protein: CASSSQGGLQYEQYF.

Only one count was recorded for this clone. The chain combines TRBV7-2 with TRBJ2-6; no firm D call. The CDR3 sequence is 15 residues long. Per germline, CDR1 SGHTA and CDR2 FQGNSA. V was shortened by 1 base and J by 0 bases, with 4 bases between the two germline ends. The DNA of the CDR3 is TGTGCCAGCAGCTTAGTTCACTCTGGGGCCAACGTCCTGACTTTC. It translates to CASSLVHSGANVLTF.

The chain carries TRBV7-9 and TRBJ2-3, with TRBD2 identical over 12 bases. The germline V gene has CDR1 SEHNR and CDR2 FQNEAQ (reference sequence). This CDR3 region has 16 residues. V was pared by 1 base and J by 4 bases, with 3 bases of the junction left unmatched. CDR3 sequence: CASSLGLAGVADTQYF. DNA for the CDR3: TGTGCCAGCAGCTTAGGACTAGCGGGAGTGGCAGATACGCAGTATTTT.

The table lists this clone with a count of one. The V call is TRBV27, the J call TRBJ2-1, with 8 positions matching TRBD2. This CDR3 region has 16 residues. The germline V gene has CDR1 MNHEY and CDR2 SMNVEV (reference sequence). V was clipped by 5 bases and J by 4 bases; unmatched bases: 10. This CDR3 is CASSAARGGAYNEQFF. In nucleotides, the CDR3 is TGTGCCAGCAGTGCCGCTCGGGGGGGCGCATACAATGAGCAGTTCTTC.

V gene TRBV2 combines with J gene TRBJ2-2; 9 bases are shared with TRBD1. Germline assignment: CDR1 SNHLY and CDR2 FYNNEI. The CDR3 has 13 amino acids. After removal of 6 bases from V and 11 bases from J, the junction contained 7 bases not matched to a gene. CDR3 DNA sequence: TGTGCCAGCAGGCTACAGGGGGCGGGAGAGCTGTTTTTT. Its translation is CASRLQGAGELFF.

The V call is TRBV24-1, the J call TRBJ1-2; D not resolved. V lost 4 bases, J lost 6 bases, and 14 bases lay in between. Germline CDR1 is KGHDR and CDR2 is SFDVKD. CDR3 size: 14 residues. The CDR3 sequence is CATSEDGLTNGYTF. The CDR3 DNA is TGTGCCACCAGTGAAGACGGACTAACTAATGGCTACACCTTC.

J is TRBJ1-1 and V is TRBV28, with a tentative D call TRBD1 (5 bases). The germline V gene encodes CDR1 MDHEN and CDR2 SYDVKM. This CDR3 is 13 amino acids long. Trimming pared 6 bases from V and 11 bases from J, leaving 19 bases between. CDR3 nucleotides: TGTGCCAGCAGGACGACCGGGGGGGTACGGGCTTTCTTT. Its protein product is CASRTTGGVRAFF.

The chain couples TRBV21-1 to TRBJ2-2; the D call in the table, TRBD2, was not verified against the DNA. TRBV21-1 counts as a pseudogene. The length of the CDR3 is 16 residues. As DNA, the CDR3 is TGTGCCAGCAGCTGGCGGGAGGGAGAGATCACCGGGGAGCTGTTTTTT. Its translation is CASSWREGEITGELFF.

The chain links TRBV5-1 to TRBJ2-7, with 7 bases that match TRBD2. Germline CDR1 and CDR2: SGHRS and YFSETQ. The CDR3 is made up of 14 amino acids. V dropped 0 bases and J dropped 3; count of bases not matched to a gene: 3. This CDR3 is CASSLAGGFYEQYF. CDR3 in DNA: TGCGCCAGCAGCTTGGCCGGGGGGTTCTACGAGCAGTACTTC. Looking up the rest from reference TRBV5-1 and TRBJ2-7 gives the full variable domain: KAGVTQTPRYLIKTRGQQVTLSCSPISGHRSVSWYQQTPGQGLQFLFEYFSETQRNKGNFPGRFSGRQFSNSRSEMNVSTLELGDSALYLCASSLAGGFYEQYFGPGTRLTVT.

This chain links TRBV5-5 with TRBJ2-3, with D hard to call. Trimming removed 0 bases at V and 6 bases at J, with 8 bases between. Germline CDR1 reads SGHKS; CDR2 reads YYEKEE (reference sequence). The CDR3 is made up of 13 amino acids. CDR3 loop: CASSLVAYDTQYF. CDR3 bases: TGTGCCAGCAGCTTGGTTGCCTATGATACGCAGTATTTT.

This clone was detected only a few times. The chain employs TRBV2 and TRBJ2-7; 12 nucleotides agree with TRBD1. From germline, CDR1 is SNHLY and CDR2 FYNNEI. Unmatched junction bases numbered 8, after V lost 6 bases and J lost 5 bases. This CDR3 is 15 amino acids long. The CDR3 sequence is CASRPGTGGFHEQYF. The CDR3 coding sequence is TGTGCCAGCAGGCCCGGGACAGGGGGCTTTCACGAGCAGTACTTC.

V and J are TRBV4-1 and TRBJ1-2; D is perhaps TRBD1 (5 bases). CDR3 length: 15 amino acids. Trimming stripped 2 bases from V and 2 bases from J, with 12 bases between. Germline values: CDR1 MGHRA, CDR2 YSYEKL. The CDR3 DNA reads TGCGCCAGCAGCCAAAAAGCGACAGAGAACTATGGCTACACCTTC. Its translation is CASSQKATENYGYTF.

The chain uses TRBV15 and TRBJ2-3; 9 nucleotides line up with TRBD2. Germline lookup yields CDR1 LNHNV and CDR2 YYDKDF (reference sequence). The CDR3 has 16 residues. V was pared by 0 bases and J by 7 bases, with 8 bases of the junction left unmatched. For the CDR3, the DNA is TGTGCCACCAGCAGAGATCCCAGCGGGGGGCTGAATACGCAGTATTTT. It is translated as CATSRDPSGGLNTQYF.